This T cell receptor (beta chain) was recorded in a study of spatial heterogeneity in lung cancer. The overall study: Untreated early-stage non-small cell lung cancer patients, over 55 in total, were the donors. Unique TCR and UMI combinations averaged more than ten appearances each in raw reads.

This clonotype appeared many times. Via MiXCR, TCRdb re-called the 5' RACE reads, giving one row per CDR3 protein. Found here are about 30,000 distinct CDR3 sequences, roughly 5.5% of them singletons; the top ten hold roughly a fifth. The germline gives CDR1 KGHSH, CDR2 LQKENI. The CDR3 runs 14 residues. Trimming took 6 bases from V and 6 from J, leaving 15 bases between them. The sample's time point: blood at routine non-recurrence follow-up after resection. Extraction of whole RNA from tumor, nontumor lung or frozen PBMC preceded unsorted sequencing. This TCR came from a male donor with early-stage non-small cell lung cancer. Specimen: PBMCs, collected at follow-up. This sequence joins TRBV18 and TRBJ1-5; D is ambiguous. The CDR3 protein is CASSQDVRSQPQHF. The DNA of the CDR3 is TGTGCCAGCTCGCAGGACGTCCGGAGTCAGCCCCAGCATTTT. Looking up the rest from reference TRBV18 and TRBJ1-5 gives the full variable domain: NAGVMQNPRHLVRRRGQEARLRCSPMKGHSHVYWYRQLPEEGLKFMVYLQKENIIDESGMPKERFSAEFPKEGPSILRIQQVVRGDSAAYFCASSQDVRSQPQHFGDGTRLSIL.